This passage covers 7 T cell receptor beta chains from one sample sequenced in a study of T-cell memory formation after mild COVID-19. Using its own MiXCR run on the 5' RACE reads, TCRdb lists one record per CDR3 protein. This sample has around 370,000 distinct CDR3 sequences, with around 21% found just once. The sequenced sample consisted of PBMCs or a T cell subset sorted from them (not recorded which). Every receptor here comes from an adult woman who had mild COVID-19 (a few samples of this study predate the infection). Cell type and time point are not known.

This clonotype was seen a handful of times. J is TRBJ2-1 and V is TRBV4-2, with D unresolved. V was cut by 0 bases and J by 7 bases, with 7 bases left in between. In germline, CDR1 is LGHNA, CDR2 YNFKEQ. There are 13 residues in the CDR3. The CDR3: CASSQDKGNEQFF. CDR3 nucleotide sequence: TGTGCCAGCAGCCAAGATAAAGGGAATGAGCAGTTCTTC.

This clonotype was detected a few times. This chain joins TRBV2 and TRBJ2-4; unclear D gene. Per the germline V gene, CDR1 is SNHLY and CDR2 is FYNNEI. The CDR3 is 15 residues long. Trimming cost V 6 bases and J 1 base, with 13 bases left between them. The CDR3 is CASRIRNAAKNIQYF. For the CDR3, the DNA is TGTGCCAGCAGGATCCGAAATGCGGCCAAAAACATTCAGTACTTC.

Only a few counts were recorded for this clonotype. The J gene is TRBJ2-7, the V gene TRBV29-1; 9 bases match TRBD1. After removal of 7 bases from V and 3 bases from J, the junction contained 7 bases not matched to a gene. CDR1 is SQVTM and CDR2 is ANQGSEA in the germline V gene. The CDR3 is 13 amino acids. The CDR3 is CSARDRVVYEQYF. The CDR3 DNA is TGCAGCGCCCGGGACAGGGTCGTCTACGAGCAGTACTTC.

This clonotype was observed many times. This chain connects TRBV7-2 to TRBJ2-1; 13 nucleotides agree with TRBD2. Germline V gives CDR1 SGHTA, CDR2 FQGNSA. This CDR3 is built from 14 residues. With 4 bases clipped from V and 9 bases from J, the junction kept 3 bases outside the gene matches. Written as DNA, the CDR3 is TGTGCCAGCAGCTCAGGACTAGCGGGAGCTGAGCAGTTCTTC. It yields the protein CASSSGLAGAEQFF.

The chain's CDR3 is CASSPFRSASTDTQYF. CDR3 coding DNA: TGTGCCAGCTCACCATTCAGAAGCGCCAGCACAGATACGCAGTATTTT. The rearrangement uses TRBV18 and TRBJ2-3; D unresolved. This CDR3 is built from 16 residues. Germline lookup yields CDR1 KGHSH and CDR2 LQKENI. The V end was cut by 2 bases, the J end by 0 bases, with 12 bases between. The complete variable domain, with remaining parts taken from reference TRBV18 and TRBJ2-3, reads NAGVMQNPRHLVRRRGQEARLRCSPMKGHSHVYWYRQLPEEGLKFMVYLQKENIIDESGMPKERFSAEFPKEGPSILRIQQVVRGDSAAYFCASSPFRSASTDTQYFGPGTRLTVL.

The chain links TRBV30 to TRBJ2-1; D gene ambiguous. There are 12 residues in the CDR3. Germline loops: CDR1 GTSNPN, CDR2 SVGIG (reference sequence). Trimming shortened V by 4 bases and J by 4 bases, and 8 bases separated the two germline ends. CDR3 DNA: TGTGCCTGGACTCAGGTATACAATGAGCAGTTCTTC. Its translation: CAWTQVYNEQFF.

This clonotype was detected many times. The chain links TRBV18 to TRBJ2-7; TRBD2 agrees at 7 bases. V shed 2 bases and J 1 base; nucleotides not matched to a gene: 5. This CDR3 contains 15 residues. CDR1 and CDR2 (germline): KGHSH, LQKENI. DNA of the CDR3: TGTGCCAGCTCACCAGGGAGGGGCTTTTCCTACGAGCAGTACTTC. It yields the protein CASSPGRGFSYEQYF.